This TCR beta chain appears in the sequencing data of a study of type 1 regulatory T cells. Looking at the study overall: An in vitro protocol generated T-allo10, a Tr1-enriched, alloantigen-specific CD4 T cell product. Findings of the study overall: Compared with non-Tr1 cells, Tr1 cells showed a narrower TCR repertoire.

TCRdb re-analysed the reads in MiXCR, keeping a single row per CDR3 protein. The table lists about 42,000 distinct CDR3 sequences, 12% of them singletons. The V end was cut by 5 bases, the J end by 1 base, with 16 bases between. This CDR3 has 16 residues. Germline V lookup: CDR1 MDHEN, CDR2 SYDVKM. With regard to this clonotype: Its antigen is still unknown.

The chain is built from TRBV28 and TRBJ2-3; D is perhaps TRBD2 (7 bases). The receptor's source is a human donor in good health. The specimen was cultured non-Tr1 T cells, either the whole culture or a sorted T cell fraction (not recorded which). CDR3 in amino acids: CASSREGERCTDTQYF. In nucleotides, the CDR3 is TGTGCCAGCAGTAGGGAGGGGGAGCGGTGCACAGATACGCAGTATTTT. Supplemented by reference TRBV28 and TRBJ2-3, the full variable domain reads DVKVTQSSRYLVKRTGEKVFLECVQDMDHENMFWYRQDPGLGLRLIYFSYDVKMKEKGDIPEGYSVSREKKERFSLILESASTNQTSMYLCASSREGERCTDTQYFGPGTRLTVL.